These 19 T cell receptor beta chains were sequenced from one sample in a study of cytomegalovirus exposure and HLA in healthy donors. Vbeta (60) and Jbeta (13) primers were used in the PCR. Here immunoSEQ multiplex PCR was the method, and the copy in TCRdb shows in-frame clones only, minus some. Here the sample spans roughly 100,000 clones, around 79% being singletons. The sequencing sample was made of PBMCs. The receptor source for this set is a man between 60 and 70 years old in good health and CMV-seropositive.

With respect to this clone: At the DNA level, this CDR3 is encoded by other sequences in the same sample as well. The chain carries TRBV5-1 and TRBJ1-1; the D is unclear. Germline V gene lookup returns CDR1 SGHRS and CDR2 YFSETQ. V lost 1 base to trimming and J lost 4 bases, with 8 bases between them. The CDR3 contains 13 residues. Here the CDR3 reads CASSLTGVTEAFF. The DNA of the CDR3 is TGCGCCAGCAGCTTGACGGGAGTCACTGAAGCTTTCTTT.

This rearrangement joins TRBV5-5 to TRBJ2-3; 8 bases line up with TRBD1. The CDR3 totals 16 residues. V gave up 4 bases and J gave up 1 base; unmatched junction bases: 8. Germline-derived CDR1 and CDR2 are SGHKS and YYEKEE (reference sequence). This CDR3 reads CASSLGQGPGTDTQYF. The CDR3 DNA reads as TGTGCCAGCAGCCTAGGACAGGGCCCTGGCACAGATACGCAGTATTTT.

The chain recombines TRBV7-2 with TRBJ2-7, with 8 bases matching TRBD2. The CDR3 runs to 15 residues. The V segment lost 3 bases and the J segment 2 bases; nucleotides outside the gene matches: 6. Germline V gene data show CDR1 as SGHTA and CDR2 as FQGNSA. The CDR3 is CASSLGGGGTYEQYF. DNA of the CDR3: TGTGCCAGCAGCTTGGGGGGCGGGGGGACCTACGAGCAGTACTTC.

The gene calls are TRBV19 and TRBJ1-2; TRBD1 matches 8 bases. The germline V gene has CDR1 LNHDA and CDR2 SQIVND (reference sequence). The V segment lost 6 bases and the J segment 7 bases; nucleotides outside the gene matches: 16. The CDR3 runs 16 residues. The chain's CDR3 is CASSATGTGFSGGYTF. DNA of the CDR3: TGTGCCAGTAGCGCCACCGGGACAGGCTTTTCAGGTGGCTACACCTTC. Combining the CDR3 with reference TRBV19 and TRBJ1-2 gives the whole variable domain DGGITQSPKYLFRKEGQNVTLSCEQNLNHDAMYWYRQDPGQGLRLIYYSQIVNDFQKGDIAEGYSVSREKKESFPLTVTSAQKNPTAFYLCASSATGTGFSGGYTFGSGTRLTVV.

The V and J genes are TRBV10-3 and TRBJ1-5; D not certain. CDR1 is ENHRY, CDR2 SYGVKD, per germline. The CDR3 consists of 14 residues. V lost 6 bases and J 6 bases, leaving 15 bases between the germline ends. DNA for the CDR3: TGTGCCATCAGGGGAGAGCTGGGTGGTCAGCCCCAGCATTTT. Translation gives CAIRGELGGQPQHF.

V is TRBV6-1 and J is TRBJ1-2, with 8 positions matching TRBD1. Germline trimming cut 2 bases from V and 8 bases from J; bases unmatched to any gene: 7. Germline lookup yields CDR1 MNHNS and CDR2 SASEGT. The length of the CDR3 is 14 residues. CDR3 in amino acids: CASSEYAGGAGYTF. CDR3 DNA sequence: TGTGCCAGCAGTGAATATGCAGGGGGCGCGGGCTACACCTTC.

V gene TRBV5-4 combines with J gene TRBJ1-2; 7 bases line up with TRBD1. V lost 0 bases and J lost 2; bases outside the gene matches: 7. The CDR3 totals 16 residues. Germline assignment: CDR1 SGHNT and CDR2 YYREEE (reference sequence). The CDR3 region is CASSLAGQSLNYGYTF. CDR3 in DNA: TGTGCCAGCAGCTTGGCGGGACAGTCTCTCAACTATGGCTACACCTTC.

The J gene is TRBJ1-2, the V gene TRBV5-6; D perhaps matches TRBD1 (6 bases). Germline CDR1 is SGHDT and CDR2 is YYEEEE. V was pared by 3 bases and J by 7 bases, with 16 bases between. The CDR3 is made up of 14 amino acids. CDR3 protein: CASSYRGGRGGYTF. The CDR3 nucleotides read TGTGCCAGCAGCTACCGTGGGGGCCGAGGTGGCTACACCTTC.

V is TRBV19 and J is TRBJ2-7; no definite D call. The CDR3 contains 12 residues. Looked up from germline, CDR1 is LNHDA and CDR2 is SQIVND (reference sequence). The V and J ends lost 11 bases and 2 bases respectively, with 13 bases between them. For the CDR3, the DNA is TGTGCCGGGCCAGGCGATCCCTACGAGCAGTACTTC. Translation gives CAGPGDPYEQYF.

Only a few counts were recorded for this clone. The CDR3, as DNA: TGTGCCAGCAGCCAATTCCAAACGGGGGGGCAAGGTGAGCAGTTCTTC. It yields the protein CASSQFQTGGQGEQFF. This chain links TRBV4-2 with TRBJ2-1, with 8 bases identical to TRBD2. Germline values: CDR1 LGHNA, CDR2 YNFKEQ. The CDR3 extends over 16 amino acids. V shed 2 bases, J shed 9 bases, and the junction held 12 bases outside the gene matches.

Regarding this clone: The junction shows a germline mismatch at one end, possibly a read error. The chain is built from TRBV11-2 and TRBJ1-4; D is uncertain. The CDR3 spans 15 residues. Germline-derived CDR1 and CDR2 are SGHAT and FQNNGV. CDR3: CASTLGISGNEKLFF. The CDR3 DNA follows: TGTGCCAGCACCTTAGGCATTTCGGGTAATGAAAAACTGTTTTTT.

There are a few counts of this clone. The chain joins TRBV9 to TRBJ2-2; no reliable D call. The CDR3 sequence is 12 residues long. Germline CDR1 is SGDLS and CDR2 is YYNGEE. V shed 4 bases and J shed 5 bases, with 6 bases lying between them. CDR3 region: CASSRDTGELFF. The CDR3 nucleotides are TGTGCCAGCAGCAGAGATACCGGGGAGCTGTTTTTT.

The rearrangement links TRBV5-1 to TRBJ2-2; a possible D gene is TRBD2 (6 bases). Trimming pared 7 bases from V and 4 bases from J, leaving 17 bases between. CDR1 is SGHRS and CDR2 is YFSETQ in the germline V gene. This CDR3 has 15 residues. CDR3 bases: TGCGCCAGCCGCCCGGGGGAACTACTCACCGGGGAGCTGTTTTTT. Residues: CASRPGELLTGELFF.

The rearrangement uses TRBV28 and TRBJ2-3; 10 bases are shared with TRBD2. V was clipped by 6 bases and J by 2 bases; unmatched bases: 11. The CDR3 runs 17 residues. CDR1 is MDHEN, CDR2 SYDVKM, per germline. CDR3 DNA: TGTGCCAGCAGCCTTCCCTCGGGACTAGCGATCACAGATACGCAGTATTTT. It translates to CASSLPSGLAITDTQYF.

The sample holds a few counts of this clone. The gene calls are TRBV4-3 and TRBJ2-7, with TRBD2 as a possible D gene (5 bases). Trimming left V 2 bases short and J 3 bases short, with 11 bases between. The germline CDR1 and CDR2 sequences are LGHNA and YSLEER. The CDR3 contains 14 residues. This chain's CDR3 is CASSQRQTIYEQYF. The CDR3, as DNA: TGCGCCAGCAGCCAAAGGCAGACTATCTACGAGCAGTACTTC.

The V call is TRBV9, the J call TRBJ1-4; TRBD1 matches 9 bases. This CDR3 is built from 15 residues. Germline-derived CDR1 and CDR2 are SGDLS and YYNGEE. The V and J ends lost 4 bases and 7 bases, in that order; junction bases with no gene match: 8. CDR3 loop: CASSHRQGESEKLFF. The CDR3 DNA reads TGTGCCAGCAGCCATCGACAGGGGGAGAGTGAAAAACTGTTTTTT.

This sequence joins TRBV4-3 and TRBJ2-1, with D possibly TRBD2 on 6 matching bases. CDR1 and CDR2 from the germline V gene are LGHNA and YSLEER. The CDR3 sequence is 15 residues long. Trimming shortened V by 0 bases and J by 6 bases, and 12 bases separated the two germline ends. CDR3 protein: CASSQDTPGSNEQFF. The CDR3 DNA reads TGCGCCAGCAGCCAAGATACCCCCGGGAGCAATGAGCAGTTCTTC.

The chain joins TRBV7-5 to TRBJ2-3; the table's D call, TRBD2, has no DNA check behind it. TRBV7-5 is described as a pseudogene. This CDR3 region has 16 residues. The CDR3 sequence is CVRSLEASGHTDTQYF. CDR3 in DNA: TGTGTCAGAAGCTTGGAGGCTAGCGGTCACACAGATACGCAGTATTTT.

The DNA of the CDR3 is TGCGCCAGCAGCTTGTACAGCAACTCTGGAAACACCATATATTTT. As protein: CASSLYSNSGNTIYF. The chain employs TRBV5-1 and TRBJ1-3; D is undetermined. The CDR3 has 15 amino acids. Germline assignment: CDR1 SGHRS and CDR2 YFSETQ. V was trimmed by 1 base and J by 0 bases, leaving 8 bases between them.